The next 22 T cell receptor beta chains were all read from a single sample in a study of T-cell memory formation after mild COVID-19 (dated by TCRdb to about 2021). Receptor amplification or capture employed 5' RACE. The reads were generated on an Illumina NovaSeq 6000. The public reads were reanalyzed by TCRdb: fastp trimming at Q25, MiXCR alignment, in-frame beta chains only. Records with the same CDR3 protein are collapsed into one entry carrying the most frequent genes and DNA. The sample yields fewer than 450,000 distinct CDR3 sequences; under 25% were counted once. In total, the top ten clones hold around 13% of the sample. Sequencing used PBMCs or a T cell subset sorted from them (not recorded which). Receptors originate from an adult woman who had mild COVID-19 (a few samples of this study predate the infection). The sample titles of this study are shuffled in the database, so cell type and time point are left out; the donor was told from shared clones.

This clonotype was counted a few times. The genes are TRBV19 and TRBJ1-1; no clear D. This CDR3 region has 13 residues. The ends were cut back, 11 bases at V and 2 bases at J, with 15 bases in the middle. CDR1 is LNHDA and CDR2 is SQIVND in the germline V gene (reference sequence). CDR3 amino acids: CAVASDHNTEAFF. The CDR3 nucleotides read TGTGCCGTCGCCTCGGACCACAACACTGAAGCTTTCTTT.

V usage is TRBV5-1 and J usage is TRBJ1-5; possibly TRBD1 for D (5 bases). CDR3 length equals 16 residues. Germline V gene lookup returns CDR1 SGHRS and CDR2 YFSETQ. The ends were cut back, 4 bases at V and 0 bases at J, with 14 bases in the middle. The CDR3 bases are TGCGCCAGCAGCCCCATCCCGGGGGTTAGCAATCAGCCCCAGCATTTT. Translated, it gives CASSPIPGVSNQPQHF.

This clonotype was observed a few times. The rearrangement uses TRBV6-5 and TRBJ2-7; D not resolved. The CDR3 loop spans 15 amino acids. Per germline, CDR1 MNHEY and CDR2 SVGAGI. Trimming pared 0 bases from V and 6 bases from J, leaving 15 bases between. This chain's CDR3 is CASSYSRYSPLEQYF. Written as DNA, the CDR3 is TGTGCCAGCAGTTACTCGAGATACAGTCCCCTCGAGCAGTACTTC.

The chain uses TRBV7-2 and TRBJ2-1; 8 nucleotides align to TRBD2. The ends lost 6 bases at V and 5 bases at J; junction bases unmatched: 12. The CDR3 extends over 16 amino acids. CDR1 and CDR2 (germline): SGHTA, FQGNSA. The CDR3 nucleotides read TGTGCCAGCAGTCCTACTAGCGGACGCGTCAACAATGAGCAGTTCTTC. This gives the protein CASSPTSGRVNNEQFF.

This clonotype has just a few counts. This chain joins TRBV5-1 and TRBJ2-1, with 11 bases matching TRBD2. CDR1 is SGHRS and CDR2 is YFSETQ in the germline V gene. After removal of 7 bases from V and 6 bases from J, the junction contained 9 bases not matched to a gene. The CDR3 runs 15 residues. The CDR3 nucleotides read TGCGCCAGCGGCACCGGGACTAGCGGTGCCAATGAGCAGTTCTTC. It codes for CASGTGTSGANEQFF.

The chain is built from TRBV4-1 and TRBJ2-1, with D maybe TRBD1 (6 bases). The ends were cut back, 4 bases at V and 10 bases at J, with 11 bases in the middle. The CDR3 contains 12 residues. Germline loops: CDR1 MGHRA, CDR2 YSYEKL. The CDR3 nucleotides read TGCGCCAGCAGCCGACCAAGGGGGGAGCAGTTCTTC. Protein product: CASSRPRGEQFF.

This sequence joins TRBV6-5 and TRBJ1-1, with TRBD1 matching 10 bases. Germline CDR1 reads MNHEY; CDR2 reads SVGAGI. The CDR3 runs 16 residues. J was trimmed by 1 base and V by 7 bases; bases with no gene match: 9. The CDR3 sequence is CASTPGQGNGNTEAFF. CDR3 nucleotide sequence: TGTGCCAGCACTCCGGGACAGGGGAATGGGAACACTGAAGCTTTCTTT.

The CDR3 DNA follows: TGTGCCAGCAGCGGACAGGCTATCTTCGAGCAGTACTTC. Its protein product is CASSGQAIFEQYF. The chain couples TRBV2 to TRBJ2-7, with 7 nucleotides matching TRBD1. CDR3 length: 13 amino acids. CDR1 SNHLY and CDR2 FYNNEI come from the germline V gene. V was pared by 6 bases and J by 6 bases, with 8 bases of the junction left unmatched.

This clonotype was seen at least ten times. The V gene is TRBV5-5, the J gene TRBJ2-3, with 7 bases matching TRBD1. Germline V gene sequence: CDR1 SGHKS, CDR2 YYEKEE (reference sequence). Germline trimming cut 4 bases from V and 4 bases from J; bases unmatched to any gene: 6. CDR3 length equals 14 residues. CDR3 residues: CASSLGTDPDTQYF. The CDR3 region has the DNA TGTGCCAGCAGCCTCGGGACAGACCCAGATACGCAGTATTTT.

A word on this clonotype: The junction departs from the called germline gene at one end, perhaps through a read error. This chain connects TRBV5-1 to TRBJ2-5; no firm D call. The CDR3 is 14 amino acids. In germline, CDR1 is SGHRS, CDR2 YFSETQ. The CDR3 loop is CSSSSVSWRETQYF. The CDR3 DNA follows: TGCTCCAGCAGCTCCGTTTCCTGGCGGGAGACCCAGTACTTC.

J is TRBJ1-2 and V is TRBV7-9, with 9 bases lining up with TRBD1. Trimming cost V 0 bases and J 8 bases; bases outside gene matches: 4. CDR1 and CDR2 (germline): SEHNR, FQNEAQ (reference sequence). The CDR3 is made up of 14 amino acids. The CDR3 coding sequence is TGTGCCAGCAGCTTAGCGTTGGACAGGGGCGGCTACACCTTC. Amino acid sequence: CASSLALDRGGYTF.

This clonotype was picked up a small number of times. The chain has TRBV5-1 and TRBJ2-7, with 10 bases lining up with TRBD2. Germline values: CDR1 SGHRS, CDR2 YFSETQ. V shed 1 base, J shed 6 bases, and the junction held 7 bases outside the gene matches. The CDR3 extends over 15 amino acids. Here the CDR3 DNA reads TGCGCCAGCAGCTTGCGTACTAGCGGGACAGTCGAGCAGTACTTC. Protein sequence: CASSLRTSGTVEQYF.

This chain joins TRBV2 and TRBJ2-2; TRBD2 aligns across 10 bases. The germline V gene has CDR1 SNHLY and CDR2 FYNNEI. Unmatched junction bases numbered 5, after V lost 6 bases and J lost 4 bases. The CDR3 consists of 15 residues. The CDR3 nucleotides read TGTGCCAGCAGGCCAGCGGGAGGGCCCACCGGGGAGCTGTTTTTT. Protein sequence: CASRPAGGPTGELFF. The whole variable domain, remainder taken from reference TRBV2 and TRBJ2-2, is EPEVTQTPSHQVTQMGQEVILRCVPISNHLYFYWYRQILGQKVEFLVSFYNNEISEKSEIFDDQFSVERPDGSNFTLKIRSTKLEDSAMYFCASRPAGGPTGELFFGEGSRLTVL.

This clonotype was seen a few times. V usage is TRBV12-3 or TRBV12-4 and J usage is TRBJ2-3; TRBD2 matches at 7 bases. CDR3 length: 14 amino acids. With 3 bases clipped from V and 5 bases from J, the junction kept 5 bases outside the gene matches. The CDR3 DNA sequence: TGTGCCAGCAGTTTTCTAGCGGAAAAAGATACGCAGTATTTT. Encoded protein: CASSFLAEKDTQYF.

The V gene is TRBV7-6, the J gene TRBJ2-6, with TRBD2 as a possible D gene (5 bases). The CDR3 covers 17 residues. Per germline, CDR1 SGHVS and CDR2 FNYEAQ. The V and J ends lost 1 base and 0 bases respectively, with 10 bases between them. CDR3 protein: CASSLESGSSGANVLTF. CDR3 nucleotides: TGTGCCAGCAGCTTAGAGAGCGGATCCTCTGGGGCCAACGTCCTGACTTTC.

With regard to this clonotype: Germline is not matched at one junction end, which may reflect a read error. The chain joins TRBV6-5 to TRBJ2-1; 14 nucleotides align to TRBD2. Germline CDR1 MNHEY, CDR2 SVGAGI. CDR3 length equals 13 residues. CDR3 region: CASSWGLAGERFF. The CDR3 DNA reads TGTGCCAGCAGTTGGGGACTAGCGGGAGAGCGGTTCTTC.

This chain links TRBV7-9 with TRBJ2-2, with a tentative D call TRBD2 (6 bases). V was pared by 5 bases and J by 1 base, with 8 bases between. In germline, CDR1 is SEHNR, CDR2 FQNEAQ (reference sequence). This CDR3 contains 14 residues. CDR3 DNA: TGTGCCAGCAGCCCGCGGGAGAACACCGGGGAGCTGTTTTTT. Its translation: CASSPRENTGELFF.

The chain is built from TRBV4-3 and TRBJ2-2; D is possibly TRBD1 (6 bases). CDR1 is LGHNA and CDR2 is YSLEER in the germline V gene. The CDR3 runs to 15 residues. V lost 4 bases, J lost 3 bases, and 12 bases lay in between. The CDR3 region is CASSRRKGDTGELFF. The DNA for the CDR3 is TGCGCCAGCAGCCGCCGCAAGGGGGACACCGGGGAGCTGTTTTTT.

This clonotype was detected ten times or more. CDR3 protein: CASSYSTQGRYEQYF. For the CDR3, the DNA is TGTGCCAGCAGTTACTCGACGCAGGGGAGGTACGAGCAGTACTTC. The rearrangement uses TRBV6-5 and TRBJ2-7; D tentatively fits TRBD1 or TRBD2 (6 bases each). V was pared by 0 bases and J by 4 bases, with 13 bases between. The CDR3 extends over 15 amino acids. Germline values: CDR1 MNHEY, CDR2 SVGAGI.

The chain has TRBV15 and TRBJ2-7, with unresolved D. Trimming shortened V by 0 bases and J by 6 bases, and 9 bases separated the two germline ends. Germline V CDR1 and CDR2: LNHNV, YYDKDF (reference sequence). The CDR3 loop spans 13 amino acids. DNA of the CDR3: TGTGCCACCAGCAGAGATAAAGTCGGCGAGCAGTACTTC. It yields the protein CATSRDKVGEQYF.

The rearrangement links TRBV30 to TRBJ2-1; D is possibly TRBD2 (5 bases). Trimming took off 1 base at V and 5 bases at J, with 9 bases between the two ends. The CDR3 runs 13 residues. CDR1 and CDR2 from the germline V gene are GTSNPN and SVGIG (reference sequence). This chain's CDR3 is CAWSGTGHNEQFF. CDR3 nucleotides: TGTGCCTGGAGTGGGACTGGGCACAATGAGCAGTTCTTC.

This clonotype was seen more than once but under ten times. The gene calls are TRBV7-9 and TRBJ1-1; TRBD1 agrees at 10 bases. CDR1 SEHNR and CDR2 FQNEAQ come from the germline V gene (reference sequence). The V and J ends lost 5 bases and 1 base, in that order; junction bases with no gene match: 7. The CDR3 contains 16 residues. The CDR3 here is CASSPRQGAANTEAFF. The CDR3 bases are TGTGCCAGCAGCCCCCGACAGGGGGCCGCGAACACTGAAGCTTTCTTT.